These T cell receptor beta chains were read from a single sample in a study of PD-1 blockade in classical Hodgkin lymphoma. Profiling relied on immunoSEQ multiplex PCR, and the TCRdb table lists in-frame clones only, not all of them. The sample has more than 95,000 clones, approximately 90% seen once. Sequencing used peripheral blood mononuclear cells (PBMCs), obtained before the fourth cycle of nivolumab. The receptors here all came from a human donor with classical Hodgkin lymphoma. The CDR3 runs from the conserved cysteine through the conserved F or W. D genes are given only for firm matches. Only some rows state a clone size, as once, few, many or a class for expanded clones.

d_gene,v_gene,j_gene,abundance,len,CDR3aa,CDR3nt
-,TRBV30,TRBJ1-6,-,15,CAWSVLAGNNSPLHF,TGTGCCTGGAGTGTACTCGCGGGGAATAATTCACCCCTCCACTTT
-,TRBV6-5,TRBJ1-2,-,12,CASSAGVDGYTF,TGTGCCAGCAGCGCGGGAGTCGATGGCTACACCTTC
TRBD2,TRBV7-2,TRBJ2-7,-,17,CASSFFGAGGPRDEQYF,TGTGCCAGCAGCTTCTTCGGGGCGGGAGGGCCTCGGGACGAGCAGTACTTC
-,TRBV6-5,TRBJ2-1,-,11,CASHRAHEQFF,TGTGCCAGCCACAGGGCCCATGAGCAGTTCTTC
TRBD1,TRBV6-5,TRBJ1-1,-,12,CASSKQGREAFF,TGTGCCAGCAGTAAACAGGGGCGGGAAGCTTTCTTT
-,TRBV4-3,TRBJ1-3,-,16,CASSQETGWSGNTIYF,TGCGCCAGCAGCCAAGAAACCGGGTGGTCTGGAAACACCATATATTTT
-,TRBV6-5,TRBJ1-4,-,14,CASSNTSTNEKLFF,TGTGCCAGCAGCAACACATCAACTAATGAAAAACTGTTTTTT
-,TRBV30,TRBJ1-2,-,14,CAWSATGFGYGYTF,TGTGCCTGGAGTGCTACAGGGTTTGGGTATGGCTACACCTTC
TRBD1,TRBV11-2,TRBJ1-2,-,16,CASSIRPTGEFSGYTF,TGTGCCAGCAGCATAAGACCGACAGGGGAGTTCTCTGGCTACACCTTC
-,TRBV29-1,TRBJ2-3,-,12,CSAQGPTDTQYF,TGCAGCGCACAGGGACCCACAGATACGCAGTATTTT
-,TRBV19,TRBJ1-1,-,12,CASSMKPTEAFF,TGTGCCAGTAGTATGAAACCGACTGAAGCTTTCTTT
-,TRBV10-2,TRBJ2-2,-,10,CASSSGELFF,TGCGCCAGCAGTTCCGGGGAGCTGTTTTTT
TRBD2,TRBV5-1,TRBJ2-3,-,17,CASSWGASGISTDTQYF,TGCGCCAGCAGCTGGGGGGCTAGCGGGATCAGCACAGATACGCAGTATTTT
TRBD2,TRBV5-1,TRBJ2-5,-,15,CASSSRLAGAGSQYF,TGCGCCAGCAGCTCCCGACTAGCGGGAGCTGGGTCCCAGTACTTC
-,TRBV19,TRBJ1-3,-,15,CASSITGLPGNTIYF,TGTGCCAGTAGTATCACAGGGTTGCCTGGAAACACCATATATTTT
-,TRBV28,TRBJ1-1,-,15,CASSLGLGVFTEAFF,TGTGCCAGCAGTTTAGGTTTGGGGGTCTTCACTGAAGCTTTCTTT
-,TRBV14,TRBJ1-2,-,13,CASSHTQGYGYTF,TGTGCCAGCAGCCATACCCAGGGATATGGCTACACCTTC
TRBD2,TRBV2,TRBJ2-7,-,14,CASMELAGIYEQYF,TGTGCCAGCATGGAGCTAGCGGGAATCTACGAGCAGTACTTC
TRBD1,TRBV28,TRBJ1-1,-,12,CASSLRQGRAFF,TGTGCCAGCAGTCTCCGACAGGGTAGAGCTTTCTTT
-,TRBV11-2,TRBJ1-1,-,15,CASSLVPIRGTEAFF,TGTGCCAGCAGCTTAGTCCCGATTCGGGGCACTGAAGCTTTCTTT
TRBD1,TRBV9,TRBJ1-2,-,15,CASSVNLDRNYGYTF,TGTGCCAGCAGCGTAAACTTGGACAGGAACTATGGCTACACCTTC
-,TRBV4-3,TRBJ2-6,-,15,CASSHRGTGANVLTF,TGCGCCAGCAGCCACAGGGGAACCGGGGCCAACGTCCTGACTTTC
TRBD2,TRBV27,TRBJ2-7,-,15,CASGRTSGPIYEQYF,TGTGCCAGCGGCAGGACTAGCGGGCCGATCTACGAGCAGTACTTC
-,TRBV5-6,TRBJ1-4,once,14,CASSFDRRNEKLFF,TGTGCCAGCAGCTTCGACAGGCGAAATGAAAAACTGTTTTTT
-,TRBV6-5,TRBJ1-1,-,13,CASSYEGGTEAFF,TGTGCCAGCAGTTACGAGGGGGGAACTGAAGCTTTCTTT
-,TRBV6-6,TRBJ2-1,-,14,CASRLGPTNNEQFF,TGTGCCAGCAGACTGGGACCCACGAACAATGAGCAGTTCTTC
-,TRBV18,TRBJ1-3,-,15,CASSPVEGNRNTIYF,TGTGCCAGCTCGCCTGTCGAGGGAAATCGAAACACCATATATTTT
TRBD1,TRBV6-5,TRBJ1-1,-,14,CASSYSRQGPEAFF,TGTGCCAGCAGTTACTCGAGACAGGGGCCTGAAGCTTTCTTT